This record covers a single T cell receptor beta chain. The antigen remains unidentified. The source of the sample is a study of T-cell reconstitution after alpha-beta-depleted transplantation in children. Notes on the study in general: After one year, T-cell counts and TCRbeta diversity mostly came from new T cells.

V was pared by 5 bases and J by 2 bases, with 17 bases between. Germline loops: CDR1 SEHNR, CDR2 FQNEAQ (reference sequence). The CDR3 sequence is 16 residues long. TCRbeta library preparation incorporated unique molecular identifiers. One entry per CDR3 protein, called by TCRdb with MiXCR from the PCR reads. The sample lists 250,000 to 300,000 distinct CDR3 sequences; over 9% were seen once. The J gene is TRBJ2-3, the V gene TRBV7-9; either TRBD1 or TRBD2 may fit D (5 bases each). This sequence originates from a boy in the first two years of life with acute myeloid leukemia, due to receive a stem cell transplant. Sequences were derived from PBMCs, sampled before TCRalphabeta/CD19-depleted stem cell transplant. CDR3 nucleotides: TGTGCCAGCAGCCTCCAGGGTACGGGGCCCACAGATACGCAGTATTTT. Translation gives CASSLQGTGPTDTQYF.